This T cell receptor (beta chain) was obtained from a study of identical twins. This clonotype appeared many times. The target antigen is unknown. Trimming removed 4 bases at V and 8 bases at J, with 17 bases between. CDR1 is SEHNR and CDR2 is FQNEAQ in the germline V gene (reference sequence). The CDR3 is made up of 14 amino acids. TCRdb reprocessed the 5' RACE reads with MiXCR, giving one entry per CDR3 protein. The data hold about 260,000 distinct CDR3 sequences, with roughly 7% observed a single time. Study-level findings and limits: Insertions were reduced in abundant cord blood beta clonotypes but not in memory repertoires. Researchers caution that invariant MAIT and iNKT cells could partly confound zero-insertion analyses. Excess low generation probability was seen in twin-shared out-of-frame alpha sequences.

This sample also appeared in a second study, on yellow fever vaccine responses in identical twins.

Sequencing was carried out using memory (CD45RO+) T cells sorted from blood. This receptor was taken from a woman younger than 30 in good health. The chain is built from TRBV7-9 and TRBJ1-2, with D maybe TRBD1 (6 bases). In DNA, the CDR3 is TGTGCCAGCAGCTCGCCTACAGGGACGGACGGCTACACCTTC. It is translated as CASSSPTGTDGYTF.